This TCR beta chain is drawn from a study of post-analysis software for immune sequencing data. Study overall: Courses of disease covered relapsing-remitting, secondary progressive and progressive-relapsing multiple sclerosis.

Sequencing libraries made from TCR beta cDNA carried unique molecular identifiers. Researchers reported 400,000 to 550,000 cDNA molecules coming from approximately 0.95 to 9.8 million T cells. One entry per CDR3 protein, called by TCRdb with MiXCR from the PCR reads. The sample shows about 500,000 distinct CDR3 sequences, 45% of them seen only once. This clonotype turned up a few times. Its antigen is currently unknown. Points from the study as a whole: A few TRBV segments, TRBV5-6, TRBV5-1 and TRBV20-1 among them, were found more frequent in patients than controls. The authors found that F measure strongly co-clustered same-batch samples. Among multiple sclerosis patients, normalized Chao1 diversity was significantly below that of controls.

CDR1 and CDR2 (germline): MNHNY, SVGAGI (reference sequence). The V and J ends lost 6 bases and 5 bases respectively, with 20 bases between them. The CDR3 is 15 residues long. This receptor was obtained from a girl aged 10 to 17 with multiple sclerosis. The V gene is TRBV6-6, the J gene TRBJ2-7; D is perhaps TRBD2 (6 bases). The sequenced sample consisted of blood. CDR3 nucleotides: TGTGCCAGCAGGGACTACCACAGGATAGCGGACGAGCAGTACTTC. This gives the protein CASRDYHRIADEQYF.